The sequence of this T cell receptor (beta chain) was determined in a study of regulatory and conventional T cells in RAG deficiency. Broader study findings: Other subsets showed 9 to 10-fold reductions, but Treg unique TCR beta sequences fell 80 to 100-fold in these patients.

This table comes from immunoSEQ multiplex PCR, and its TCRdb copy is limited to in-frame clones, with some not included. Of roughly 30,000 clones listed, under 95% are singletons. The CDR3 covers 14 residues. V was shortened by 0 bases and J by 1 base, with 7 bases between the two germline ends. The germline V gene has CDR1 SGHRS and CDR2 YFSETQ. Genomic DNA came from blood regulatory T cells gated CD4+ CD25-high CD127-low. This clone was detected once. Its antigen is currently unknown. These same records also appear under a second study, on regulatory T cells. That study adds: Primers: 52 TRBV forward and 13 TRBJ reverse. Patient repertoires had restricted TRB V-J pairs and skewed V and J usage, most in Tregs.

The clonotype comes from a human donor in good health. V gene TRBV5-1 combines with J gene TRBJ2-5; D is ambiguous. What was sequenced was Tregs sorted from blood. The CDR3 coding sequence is TGCGCCAGCAGCTTGGTTCAGCTCCAAGAGACCCAGTACTTC. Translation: CASSLVQLQETQYF. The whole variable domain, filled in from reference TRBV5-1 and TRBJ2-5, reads KAGVTQTPRYLIKTRGQQVTLSCSPISGHRSVSWYQQTPGQGLQFLFEYFSETQRNKGNFPGRFSGRQFSNSRSEMNVSTLELGDSALYLCASSLVQLQETQYFGPGTRLLVL.